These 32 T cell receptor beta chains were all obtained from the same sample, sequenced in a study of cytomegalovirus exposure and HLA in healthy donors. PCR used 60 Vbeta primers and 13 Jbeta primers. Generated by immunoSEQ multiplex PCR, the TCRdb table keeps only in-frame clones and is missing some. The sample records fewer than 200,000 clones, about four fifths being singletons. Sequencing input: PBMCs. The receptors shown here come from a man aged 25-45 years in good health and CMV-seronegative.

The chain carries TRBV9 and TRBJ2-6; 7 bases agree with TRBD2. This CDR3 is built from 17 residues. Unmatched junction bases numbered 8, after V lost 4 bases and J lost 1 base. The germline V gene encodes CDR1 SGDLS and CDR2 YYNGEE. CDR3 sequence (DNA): TGTGCCAGCAGCCCCCCGGGGGAGGGTTCTGGGGCCAACGTCCTGACTTTC. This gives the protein CASSPPGEGSGANVLTF.

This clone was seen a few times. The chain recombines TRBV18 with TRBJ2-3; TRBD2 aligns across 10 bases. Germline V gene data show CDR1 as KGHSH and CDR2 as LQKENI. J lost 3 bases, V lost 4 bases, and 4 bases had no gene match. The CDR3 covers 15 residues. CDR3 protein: CASSRASGSTDTQYF. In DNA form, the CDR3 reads TGTGCCAGCTCACGGGCTAGCGGGAGTACAGATACGCAGTATTTT.

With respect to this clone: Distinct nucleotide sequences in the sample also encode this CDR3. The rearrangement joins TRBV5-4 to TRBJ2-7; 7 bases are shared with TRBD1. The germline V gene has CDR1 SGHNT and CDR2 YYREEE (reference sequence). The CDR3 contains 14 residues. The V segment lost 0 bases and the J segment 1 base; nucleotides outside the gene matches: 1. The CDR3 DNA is TGTGCCAGCAGCTTGGAGACAGGGTCCTACGAGCAGTACTTC. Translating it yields CASSLETGSYEQYF.

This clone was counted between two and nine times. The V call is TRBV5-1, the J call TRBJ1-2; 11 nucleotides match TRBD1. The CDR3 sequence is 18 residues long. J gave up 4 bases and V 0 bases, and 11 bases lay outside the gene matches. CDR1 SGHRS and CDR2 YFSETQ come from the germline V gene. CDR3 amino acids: CASSLEPGQGGIGYGYTF. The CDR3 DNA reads TGCGCCAGCAGCTTGGAACCGGGACAGGGGGGTATCGGCTATGGCTACACCTTC.

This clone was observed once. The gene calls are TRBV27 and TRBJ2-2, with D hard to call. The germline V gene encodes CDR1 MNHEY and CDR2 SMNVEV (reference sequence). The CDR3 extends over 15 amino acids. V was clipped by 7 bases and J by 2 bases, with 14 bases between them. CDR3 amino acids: CASKVSPFNTGELFF. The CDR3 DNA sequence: TGTGCCAGCAAAGTCAGTCCCTTCAACACCGGGGAGCTGTTTTTT.

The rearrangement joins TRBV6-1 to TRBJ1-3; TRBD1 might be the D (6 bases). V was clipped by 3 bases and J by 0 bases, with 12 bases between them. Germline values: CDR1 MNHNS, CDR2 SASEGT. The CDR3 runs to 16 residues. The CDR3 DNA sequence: TGTGCCAGCAGTGAGGAAGAAGGGGGCTCTGGAAACACCATATATTTT. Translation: CASSEEEGGSGNTIYF.

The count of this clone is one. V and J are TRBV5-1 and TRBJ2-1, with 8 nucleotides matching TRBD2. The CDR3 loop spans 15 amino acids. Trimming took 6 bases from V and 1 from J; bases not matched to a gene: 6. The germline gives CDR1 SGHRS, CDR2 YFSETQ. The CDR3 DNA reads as TGCGCCAGCAAAGGGCGGGAGGCTTCCTACAATGAGCAGTTCTTC. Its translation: CASKGREASYNEQFF.

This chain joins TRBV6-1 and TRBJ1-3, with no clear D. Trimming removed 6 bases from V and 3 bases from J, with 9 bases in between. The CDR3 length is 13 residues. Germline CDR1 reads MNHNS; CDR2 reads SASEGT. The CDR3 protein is CASRLGSGNTIYF. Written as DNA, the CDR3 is TGTGCCAGCAGGTTGGGGAGTGGAAACACCATATATTTT.

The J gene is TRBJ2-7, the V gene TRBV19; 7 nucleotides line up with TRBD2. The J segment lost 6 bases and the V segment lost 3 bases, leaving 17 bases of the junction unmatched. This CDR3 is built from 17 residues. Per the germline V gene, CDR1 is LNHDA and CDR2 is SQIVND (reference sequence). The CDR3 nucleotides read TGTGCCAGTAGTATTGGGGAGGGAGGGGTAAAGGTCGGCGAGCAGTACTTC. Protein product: CASSIGEGGVKVGEQYF. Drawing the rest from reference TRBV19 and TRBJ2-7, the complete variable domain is DGGITQSPKYLFRKEGQNVTLSCEQNLNHDAMYWYRQDPGQGLRLIYYSQIVNDFQKGDIAEGYSVSREKKESFPLTVTSAQKNPTAFYLCASSIGEGGVKVGEQYFGPGTRLTVT.

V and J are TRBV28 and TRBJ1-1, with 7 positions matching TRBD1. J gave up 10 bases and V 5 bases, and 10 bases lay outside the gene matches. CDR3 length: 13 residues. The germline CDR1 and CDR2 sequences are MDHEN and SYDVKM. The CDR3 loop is CASSTTGTSPAFF. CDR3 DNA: TGTGCCAGCAGTACGACAGGGACCTCCCCAGCTTTCTTT.

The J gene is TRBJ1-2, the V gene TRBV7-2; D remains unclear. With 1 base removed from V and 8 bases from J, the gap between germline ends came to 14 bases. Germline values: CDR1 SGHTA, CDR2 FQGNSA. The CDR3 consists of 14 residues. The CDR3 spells CASSLEGAMPGYTF. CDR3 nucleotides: TGTGCCAGCAGCTTAGAAGGAGCAATGCCGGGCTACACCTTC.

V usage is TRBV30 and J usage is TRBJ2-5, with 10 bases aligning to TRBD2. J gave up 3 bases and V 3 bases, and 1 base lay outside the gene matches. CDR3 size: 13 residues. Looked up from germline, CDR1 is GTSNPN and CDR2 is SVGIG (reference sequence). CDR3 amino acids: CAWSLAGEETQYF. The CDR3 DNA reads TGTGCCTGGAGCCTAGCGGGGGAAGAGACCCAGTACTTC.

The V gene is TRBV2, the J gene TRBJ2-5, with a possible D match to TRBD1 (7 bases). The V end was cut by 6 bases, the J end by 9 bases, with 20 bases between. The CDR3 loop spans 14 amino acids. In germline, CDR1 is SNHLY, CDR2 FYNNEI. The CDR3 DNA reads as TGTGCCAGCAGCGCGGGACAGACCCACAATGCCCAGTACTTC. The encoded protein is CASSAGQTHNAQYF.

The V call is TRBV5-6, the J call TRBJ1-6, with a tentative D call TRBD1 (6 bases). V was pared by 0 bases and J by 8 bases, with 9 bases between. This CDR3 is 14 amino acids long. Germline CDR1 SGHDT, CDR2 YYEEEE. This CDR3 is CASSLGGGDSPLHF. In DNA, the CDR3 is TGTGCCAGCAGCTTGGGAGGGGGTGATTCACCCCTCCACTTT.

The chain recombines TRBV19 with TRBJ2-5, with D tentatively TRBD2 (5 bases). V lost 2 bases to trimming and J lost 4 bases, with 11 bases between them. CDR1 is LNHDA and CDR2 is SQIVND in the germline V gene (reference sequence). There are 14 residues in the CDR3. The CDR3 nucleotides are TGTGCCAGTAGTATAACCGTTGGAGGAGAGACCCAGTACTTC. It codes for CASSITVGGETQYF.

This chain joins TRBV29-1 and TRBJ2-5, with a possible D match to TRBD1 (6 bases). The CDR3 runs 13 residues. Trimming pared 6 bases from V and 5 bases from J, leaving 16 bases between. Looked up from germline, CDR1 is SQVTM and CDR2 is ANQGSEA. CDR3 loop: CSVWGQGGETQYF. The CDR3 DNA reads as TGCAGCGTATGGGGGCAGGGCGGCGAGACCCAGTACTTC. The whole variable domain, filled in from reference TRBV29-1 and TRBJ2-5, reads SAVISQKPSRDICQRGTSLTIQCQVDSQVTMMFWYRQQPGQSLTLIATANQGSEATYESGFVIDKFPISRPNLTFSTLTVSNMSPEDSSIYLCSVWGQGGETQYFGPGTRLLVL.

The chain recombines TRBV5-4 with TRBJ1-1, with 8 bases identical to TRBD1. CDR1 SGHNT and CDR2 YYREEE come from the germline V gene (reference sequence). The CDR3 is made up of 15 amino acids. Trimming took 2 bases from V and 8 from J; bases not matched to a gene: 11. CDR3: CASSFFGQGRGEAFF. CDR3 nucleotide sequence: TGTGCCAGCAGCTTTTTTGGACAGGGTAGGGGGGAAGCTTTCTTT.

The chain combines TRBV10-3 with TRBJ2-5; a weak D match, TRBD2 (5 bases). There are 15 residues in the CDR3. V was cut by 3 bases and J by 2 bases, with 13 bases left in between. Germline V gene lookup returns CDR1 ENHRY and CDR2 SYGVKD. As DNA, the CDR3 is TGTGCCATCAGTGACCTCCGGGGTTTACAAGAGACCCAGTACTTC. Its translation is CAISDLRGLQETQYF.

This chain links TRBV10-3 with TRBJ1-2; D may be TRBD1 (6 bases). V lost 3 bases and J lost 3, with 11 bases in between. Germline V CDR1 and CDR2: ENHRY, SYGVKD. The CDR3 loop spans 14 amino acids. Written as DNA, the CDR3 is TGTGCCATCAGTGATTTGGACAGCGACTATGGCTACACCTTC. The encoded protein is CAISDLDSDYGYTF.

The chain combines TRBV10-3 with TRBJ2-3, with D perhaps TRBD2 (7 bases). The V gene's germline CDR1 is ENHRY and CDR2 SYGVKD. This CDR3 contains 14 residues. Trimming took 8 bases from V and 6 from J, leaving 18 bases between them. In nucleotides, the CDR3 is TGTGCCATCCGGGGGGCCTTCGGGACCGATACGCAGTATTTT. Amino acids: CAIRGAFGTDTQYF.

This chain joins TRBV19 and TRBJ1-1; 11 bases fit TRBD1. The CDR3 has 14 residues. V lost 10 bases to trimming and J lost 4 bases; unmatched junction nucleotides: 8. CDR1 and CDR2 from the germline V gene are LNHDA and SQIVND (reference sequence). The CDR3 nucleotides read TGTGCCACCTTGCCCGGGACAGGGGGCACTGAAGCTTTCTTT. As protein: CATLPGTGGTEAFF.

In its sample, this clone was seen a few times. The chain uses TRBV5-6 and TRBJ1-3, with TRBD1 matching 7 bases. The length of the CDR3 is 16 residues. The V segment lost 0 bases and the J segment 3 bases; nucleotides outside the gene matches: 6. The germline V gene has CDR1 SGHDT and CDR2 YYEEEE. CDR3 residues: CASSLGQGVRGNTIYF. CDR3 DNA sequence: TGTGCCAGCAGCTTGGGTCAGGGGGTTCGTGGAAACACCATATATTTT.

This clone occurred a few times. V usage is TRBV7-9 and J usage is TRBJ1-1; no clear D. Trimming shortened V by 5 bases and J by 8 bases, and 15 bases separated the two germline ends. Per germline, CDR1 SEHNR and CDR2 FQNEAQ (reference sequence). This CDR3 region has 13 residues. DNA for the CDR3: TGTGCCAGCAGCACTACCACACCCAACGAAGCTTTCTTT. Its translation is CASSTTTPNEAFF.

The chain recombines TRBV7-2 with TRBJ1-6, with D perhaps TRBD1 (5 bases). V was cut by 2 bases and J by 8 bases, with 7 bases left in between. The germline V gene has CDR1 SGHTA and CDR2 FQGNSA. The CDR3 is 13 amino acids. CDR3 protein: CASSLPRDSPLHF. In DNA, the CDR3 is TGTGCCAGCAGCTTACCCAGGGATTCACCCCTCCACTTT.

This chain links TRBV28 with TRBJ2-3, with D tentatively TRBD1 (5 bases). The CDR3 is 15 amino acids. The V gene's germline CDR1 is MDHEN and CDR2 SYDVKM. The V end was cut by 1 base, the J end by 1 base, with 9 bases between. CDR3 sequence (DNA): TGTGCCAGCAGTTTATCAGGGATGGGCACAGATACGCAGTATTTT. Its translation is CASSLSGMGTDTQYF. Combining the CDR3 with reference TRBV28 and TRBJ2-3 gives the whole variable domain DVKVTQSSRYLVKRTGEKVFLECVQDMDHENMFWYRQDPGLGLRLIYFSYDVKMKEKGDIPEGYSVSREKKERFSLILESASTNQTSMYLCASSLSGMGTDTQYFGPGTRLTVL.

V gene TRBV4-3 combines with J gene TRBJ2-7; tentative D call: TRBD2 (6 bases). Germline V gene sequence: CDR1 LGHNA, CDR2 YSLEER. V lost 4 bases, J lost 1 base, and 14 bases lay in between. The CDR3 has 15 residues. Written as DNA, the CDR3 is TGCGCCAGCAGCCCCCGGGACGGGGGTTCCTACGAGCAGTACTTC. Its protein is CASSPRDGGSYEQYF.

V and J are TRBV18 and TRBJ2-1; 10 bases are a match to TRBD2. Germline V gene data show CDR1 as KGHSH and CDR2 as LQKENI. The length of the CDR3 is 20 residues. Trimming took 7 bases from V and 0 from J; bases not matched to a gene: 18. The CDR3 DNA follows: TGTGCCAGCTGCTCGTGGGTTGGGACTAGCGACCTTTACTCCTACAATGAGCAGTTCTTC. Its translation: CASCSWVGTSDLYSYNEQFF.

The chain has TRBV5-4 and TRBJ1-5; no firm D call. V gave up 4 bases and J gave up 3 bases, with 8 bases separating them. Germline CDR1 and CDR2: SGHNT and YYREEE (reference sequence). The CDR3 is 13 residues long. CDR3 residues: CASSVGVNQPQHF. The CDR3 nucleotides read TGTGCCAGCAGCGTAGGAGTCAATCAGCCCCAGCATTTT.

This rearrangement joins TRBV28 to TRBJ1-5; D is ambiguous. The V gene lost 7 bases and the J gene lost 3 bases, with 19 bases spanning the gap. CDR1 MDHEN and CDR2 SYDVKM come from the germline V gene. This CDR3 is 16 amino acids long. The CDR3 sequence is CASNTPTNSPNQPQHF. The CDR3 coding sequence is TGTGCCAGCAATACCCCGACAAATTCCCCCAATCAGCCCCAGCATTTT.

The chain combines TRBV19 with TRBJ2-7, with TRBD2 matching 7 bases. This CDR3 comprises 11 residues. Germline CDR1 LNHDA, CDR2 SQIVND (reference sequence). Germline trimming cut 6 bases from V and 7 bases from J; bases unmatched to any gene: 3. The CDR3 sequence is CASSPGGEQYF. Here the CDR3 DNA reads TGTGCCAGTAGCCCCGGGGGGGAGCAGTACTTC.

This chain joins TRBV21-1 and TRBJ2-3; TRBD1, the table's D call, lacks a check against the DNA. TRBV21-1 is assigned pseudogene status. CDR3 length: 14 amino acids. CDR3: CASSKEKQGDTQYF. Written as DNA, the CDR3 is TGTGCCAGCAGCAAAGAAAAGCAGGGGGATACGCAGTATTTT.

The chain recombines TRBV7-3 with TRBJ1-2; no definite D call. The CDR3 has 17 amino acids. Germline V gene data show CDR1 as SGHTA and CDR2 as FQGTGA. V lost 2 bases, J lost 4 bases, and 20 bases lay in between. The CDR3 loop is CASSLGGDLTRSYGYTF. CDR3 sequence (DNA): TGTGCCAGCAGCTTAGGAGGAGATTTGACGCGGAGCTATGGCTACACCTTC.